This T cell receptor beta chain is from a study of shared clonotypes between healthy human individuals. This CDR3 is 14 amino acids long. Trimming left V 0 bases short and J 8 bases short, with 11 bases between. Per the germline V gene, CDR1 is MDHEN and CDR2 is SYDVKM. Clones were read by immunoSEQ multiplex PCR, and TCRdb kept only the in-frame ones, dropping some. The table records just over 2,000,000 clones, 95% of them present only once. This TCR was recovered from a man younger than 35 in good health. V is TRBV28 and J is TRBJ1-5; tentatively, D is TRBD1 (6 bases). The specimen sequenced was naive CD4+ T cells sorted from blood. This sample's subset: CD45RA+ positively selected. The CDR3 DNA is TGTGCCAGCAGTTTATGGGGGGCCCGGGAGCCCCAGCATTTT. Protein product: CASSLWGAREPQHF.